The entry below gives a single TCR beta chain sequence along with its context. The CDR3 consists of 17 residues. The V gene end was trimmed by 5 bases and the J gene end by 2 bases; junction bases not matched to a gene: 4. The germline CDR1 and CDR2 sequences are SGHTA and FQGTGA. This sample is part of a study of blood T cell repertoires in COVID-19. The assay was immunoSEQ multiplex PCR, and TCRdb's table has in-frame clones only and misses some. The sample has 180,000 or so clones, 70% to 90% seen once. J is TRBJ2-3 and V is TRBV7-3; 16 bases agree with TRBD2. Sequenced: peripheral blood. This clonotype was obtained from a man aged 18 to 29 with acute or convalescent COVID-19. The CDR3 region is CASSPGTSGGATDTQYF. The CDR3 DNA reads as TGTGCCAGCAGCCCGGGGACTAGCGGGGGGGCCACAGATACGCAGTATTTT.